The following is a T cell receptor beta chain sequence with its context. What antigen it recognizes has not been identified. No quality values exist for individual bases; no much larger clone is one base distant. Library preparation was by the immunoSEQ multiplex PCR assay. The source is immuneACCESS, and TCRdb retained only in-frame sequences with V and J called. Part of the clones is not carried over; for the studies checked, unresolved V genes explain less than half of this, and the remainder is unexplained. The sample table contains around 29,000 clones; only one count was recorded for 82% of them. Roughly 3.1% of the sample belongs to the ten largest clones. This specimen comes from a study of preoperative IRX-2 immunotherapy in early breast cancer (dated 2019 in TCRdb). The CDR3 runs 14 residues from the cysteine to the phenylalanine. The only DNA kept is the CDR3, 42 bases in frame from the first base. V loses 4 bases, J loses 1 base, and the germline ends lie 10 bases apart. The germline V gene specifies SGHNT as CDR1 and YENEEA as CDR2.

What the treatment or condition label conveys for this sample: preoperative locoregional IRX-2 cytokine immunotherapy. The samples were obtained from a phase Ib study that tested preoperative, locoregional IRX-2 cytokine immunotherapy designed to prime immune responses. Before surgery, IRX-2 was given to the donors, who were patients with early-stage breast cancer. This sample was obtained from a patient treated with IRX-2 immunotherapy. The rearrangement combines TRBV11-3 with TRBJ1-1, with a tentative D gene TRBD1 over 6 matching bases. This sequence originates from a human donor with breast cancer. The nucleotide sequence reads as follows: TGTGCCAGCAGCTCATACAGGGAGAACACTGAAGCTTTCTTT. It encodes CASSSYRENTEAFF. Here the CDR3 is joined to the reference TRBV11-3 and TRBJ1-1 genes, and the full variable domain is: EAGVVQSPRYKIIEKKQPVAFWCNPISGHNTLYWYLQNLGQGPELLIRYENEEAVDDSQLPKDRFSAERLKGVDSTLKIQPAELGDSAVYLCASSSYRENTEAFFGQGTRLTVV.